This T cell receptor beta chain was recovered during a study of metastatic and nonmetastatic thyroid tumors. Study summary: Repertoire comparisons spanned blood and tumor or nodule tissue from malignant and benign thyroid patients.

None of the patients had undergone any treatment ahead of thyroid surgery. Findings and caveats of the study: Reported TCR beta diversity, measured in blood and tumor, was significantly higher for malignant thyroid tumors than for benign nodules.

A few counts support this clone. The antigen is unknown. Germline V gene lookup returns CDR1 KGHDR and CDR2 SFDVKD. V trimming: 6 bases; J trimming: 4 bases; junction bases outside the gene matches: 1. The CDR3 sequence is 12 residues long. Original processing methods: The study's classifier, a distant-metastasis tool for papillary thyroid cancer, was built using CDR3 differences across clinicopathological groups. MiXCR reprocessed the PCR reads for TCRdb. TCRdb's processing, not the authors', yielded these V and J calls. The table lists about 13,000 clones, approximately 23% of them singletons. Source material: adjacent normal tissue. The TCR comes from a female donor with papillary thyroid cancer or a benign thyroid nodule (not recorded which). Some clones in this sample may be carry-over from other donors' samples. The chain carries TRBV24-1 and TRBJ1-2; 7 bases are shared with TRBD1. CDR3 bases: TGTGCCACCAGTCAGGGGGGCTATGGCTACACCTTC. Its translation: CATSQGGYGYTF.